This paragraph covers one T cell receptor (beta chain) sequence. Antigen specificity is unknown. Some clones are missing from TCRdb's copy, which holds only in-frame ones; the method was immunoSEQ multiplex PCR. In the table there are roughly 150,000 clones, about 86% of which are singletons. This specimen belongs to a study of cytomegalovirus exposure and HLA in healthy donors. Across the whole study: The platform used for the 95 to 150 validation repertoires matched that of the 666 first-cohort repertoires, a later analysis reported.

Germline V gives CDR1 MGHDK, CDR2 SYGVNS. Trimming shortened V by 1 base and J by 8 bases, and 27 bases separated the two germline ends. The CDR3 sequence is 18 residues long. Whole-study results and caveats: Subsequent analysis of the approximately 120 validation repertoires found a tendency for first-cohort TCR clusters to co-occur. Cytomegalovirus status was reportedly diagnosed by the classifier with high sensitivity and specificity. Testing in vitro showed three CMV-associated chains specific for CMV antigens.

Sequencing was done on a sample of PBMCs. The sequence derives from a woman in her 30s in good health and CMV-seronegative. The chain employs TRBV25-1 and TRBJ2-7; D may match TRBD1 or TRBD2 (6 bases each). The CDR3 DNA is TGTGCCAGCAGTGAATCCGTGTTAGCGGTCCCAAGGGGGATGAAGCAGTACTTC. Protein sequence: CASSESVLAVPRGMKQYF.